This T cell receptor beta chain was identified in a study of shared clonotypes between healthy human individuals. Whole-study results and caveats: Clonotypes not shared had lower generation probabilities than those common to all four donors.

The protocol was immunoSEQ multiplex PCR, while the TCRdb copy is restricted to in-frame clones and leaves out a portion. The table records 2 million or so clones, approximately 95% of them present only once. V lost 0 bases, J lost 3 bases, and 3 bases stayed unmatched. The CDR3 consists of 15 residues. CDR1 and CDR2 (germline): MNHEY, SVGAGI. As for this clone: Its antigen is currently unknown.

The TCR originated in a man aged 18 to 30 in good health. Sequences were obtained from naive CD4+ T cells sorted from blood. Stated subset: CD45RA+ positively selected. The rearrangement uses TRBV6-5 and TRBJ2-7, with TRBD1 matching 9 bases. The CDR3 DNA reads as TGTGCCAGCAGTTACTCGGACAGGGGAAACTACGAGCAGTACTTC. Residues: CASSYSDRGNYEQYF.